This record looks at one T cell receptor (beta chain) sequence and its context. The sample originates from a study of shared clonotypes between healthy human individuals. Sequencing was performed with immunoSEQ multiplex PCR; in TCRdb, only in-frame clones are kept and a portion is missing. Of approximately 500,000 clones listed, 95% to 97% are singletons. CDR1 and CDR2 from the germline V gene are MNHNS and SASEGT. The CDR3 consists of 15 residues. The V gene lost 4 bases and the J gene lost 2 bases, with 15 bases spanning the gap. The rearrangement uses TRBV6-1 and TRBJ2-7; D is perhaps TRBD1 (5 bases). The clonotype was recovered from a young woman in good health. Sequenced input: naive CD4+ T cells sorted from blood. The sample's subset: CD45RA+ positively selected. The CDR3, as DNA: TGTGCCAGCAGTGTGGACAACCCGAATACCTACGAGCAGTACTTC. This gives the protein CASSVDNPNTYEQYF.